This entry concerns a single T cell receptor beta chain. The sample belongs to a study of T-cell memory formation after mild COVID-19. Trimming at V came to 4 bases and at J to 2 bases, leaving 2 bases not matched to a gene. Germline V gene lookup returns CDR1 SGHVS and CDR2 FNYEAQ. The CDR3 is 16 residues long. 5'RACE, which relied on constant-segment primers, yielded TCR alpha and TCR beta cDNA libraries carrying sample barcodes and UMIs. TCRdb re-called the 5' RACE reads with MiXCR, one entry per CDR3 protein. The profile shows a few hundred thousand distinct CDR3 sequences, about 17% of them singletons.

Specimen: PBMCs or a T cell subset sorted from them (not recorded which). The sequence was collected from a young man who had mild COVID-19 (a few samples of this study predate the infection). Cell type and time point are not known. The chain recombines TRBV7-6 with TRBJ2-3, with TRBD2 matching 14 bases. The CDR3 DNA reads as TGTGCCAGCAGCTCGGGACTAGCGGGGGCCACAGATACGCAGTATTTT. It codes for CASSSGLAGATDTQYF.